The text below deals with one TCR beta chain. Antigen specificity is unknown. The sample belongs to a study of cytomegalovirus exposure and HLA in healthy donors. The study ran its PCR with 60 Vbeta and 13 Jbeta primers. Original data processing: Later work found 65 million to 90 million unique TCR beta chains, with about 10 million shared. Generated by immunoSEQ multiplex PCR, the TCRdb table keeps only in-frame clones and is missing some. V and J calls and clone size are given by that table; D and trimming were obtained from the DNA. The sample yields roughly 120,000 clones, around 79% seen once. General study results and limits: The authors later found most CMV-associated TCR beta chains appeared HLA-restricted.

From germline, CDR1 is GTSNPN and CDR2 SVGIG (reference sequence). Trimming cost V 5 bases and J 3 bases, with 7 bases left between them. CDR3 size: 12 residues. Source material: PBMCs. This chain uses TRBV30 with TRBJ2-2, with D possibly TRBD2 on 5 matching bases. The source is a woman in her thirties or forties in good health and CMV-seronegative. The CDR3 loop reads CAWDYYTGELFF. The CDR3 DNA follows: TGTGCCTGGGACTATTACACCGGGGAGCTGTTTTTT.